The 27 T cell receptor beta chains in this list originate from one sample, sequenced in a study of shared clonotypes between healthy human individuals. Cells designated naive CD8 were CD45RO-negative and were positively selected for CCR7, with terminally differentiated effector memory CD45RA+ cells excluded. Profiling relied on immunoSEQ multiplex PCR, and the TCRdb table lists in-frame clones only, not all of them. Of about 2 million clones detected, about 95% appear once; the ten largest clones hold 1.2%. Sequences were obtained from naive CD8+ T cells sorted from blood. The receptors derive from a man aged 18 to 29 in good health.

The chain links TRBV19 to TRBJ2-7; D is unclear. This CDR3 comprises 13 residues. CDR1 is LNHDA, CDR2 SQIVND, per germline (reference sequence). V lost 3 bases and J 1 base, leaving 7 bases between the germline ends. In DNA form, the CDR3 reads TGTGCCAGTAGTATGGGCAAATCCTACGAGCAGTACTTC. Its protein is CASSMGKSYEQYF.

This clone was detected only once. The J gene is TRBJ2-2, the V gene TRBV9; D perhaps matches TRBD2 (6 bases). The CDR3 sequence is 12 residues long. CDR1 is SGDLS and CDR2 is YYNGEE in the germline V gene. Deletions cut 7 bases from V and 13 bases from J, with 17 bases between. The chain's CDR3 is CASSGTSLGLFF. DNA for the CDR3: TGTGCCAGCTCCGGGACTTCCCTTGGGCTGTTTTTT. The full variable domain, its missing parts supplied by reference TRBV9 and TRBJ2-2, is DSGVTQTPKHLITATGQRVTLRCSPRSGDLSVYWYQQSLDQGLQFLIQYYNGEERAKGNILERFSAQQFPDLHSELNLSSLELGDSALYFCASSGTSLGLFFGEGSRLTVL.

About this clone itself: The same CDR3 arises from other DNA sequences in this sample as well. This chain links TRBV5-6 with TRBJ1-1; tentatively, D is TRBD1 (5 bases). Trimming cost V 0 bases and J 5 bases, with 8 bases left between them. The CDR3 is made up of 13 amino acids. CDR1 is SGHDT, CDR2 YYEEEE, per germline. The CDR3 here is CASSLAEGTEAFF. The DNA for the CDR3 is TGTGCCAGCAGCTTGGCCGAGGGGACTGAAGCTTTCTTT. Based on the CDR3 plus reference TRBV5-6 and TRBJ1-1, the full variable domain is DAGVTQSPTHLIKTRGQQVTLRCSPKSGHDTVSWYQQALGQGPQFIFQYYEEEERQRGNFPDRFSGHQFPNYSSELNVNALLLGDSALYLCASSLAEGTEAFFGQGTRLTVV.

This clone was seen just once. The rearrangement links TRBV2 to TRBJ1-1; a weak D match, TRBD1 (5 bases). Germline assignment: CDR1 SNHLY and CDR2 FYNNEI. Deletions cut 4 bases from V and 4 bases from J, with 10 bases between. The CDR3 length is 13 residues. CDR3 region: CASSAATGTEAFF. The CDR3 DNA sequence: TGTGCCAGCAGTGCAGCTACAGGCACTGAAGCTTTCTTT. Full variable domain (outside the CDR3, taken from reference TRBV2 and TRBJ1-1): EPEVTQTPSHQVTQMGQEVILRCVPISNHLYFYWYRQILGQKVEFLVSFYNNEISEKSEIFDDQFSVERPDGSNFTLKIRSTKLEDSAMYFCASSAATGTEAFFGQGTRLTVV.

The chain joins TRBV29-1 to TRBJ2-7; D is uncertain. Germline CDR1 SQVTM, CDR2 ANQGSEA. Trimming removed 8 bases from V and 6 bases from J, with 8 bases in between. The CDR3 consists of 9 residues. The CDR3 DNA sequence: TGCAGCCCACTACGCGAGCAGTACTTC. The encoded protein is CSPLREQYF.

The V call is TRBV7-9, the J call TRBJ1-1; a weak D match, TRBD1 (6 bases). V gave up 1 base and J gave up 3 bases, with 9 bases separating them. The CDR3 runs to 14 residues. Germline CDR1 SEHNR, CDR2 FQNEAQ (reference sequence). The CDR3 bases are TGTGCCAGCAGCTTAGAGGGGGGTCACACTGAAGCTTTCTTT. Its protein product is CASSLEGGHTEAFF.

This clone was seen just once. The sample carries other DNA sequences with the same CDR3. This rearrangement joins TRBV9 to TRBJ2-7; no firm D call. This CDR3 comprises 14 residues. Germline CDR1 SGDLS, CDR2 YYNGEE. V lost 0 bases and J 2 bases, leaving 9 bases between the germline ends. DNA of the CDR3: TGTGCCAGCAGCGTAGGAGTCGGCCCCTACGAGCAGTACTTC. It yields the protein CASSVGVGPYEQYF.

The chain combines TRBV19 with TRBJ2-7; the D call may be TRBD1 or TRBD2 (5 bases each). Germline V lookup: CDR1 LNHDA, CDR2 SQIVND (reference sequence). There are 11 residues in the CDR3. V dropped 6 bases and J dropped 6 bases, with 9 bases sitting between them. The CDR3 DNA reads TGTGCCAGTAGAGAGGGGCCCGAGCAGTACTTC. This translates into CASREGPEQYF.

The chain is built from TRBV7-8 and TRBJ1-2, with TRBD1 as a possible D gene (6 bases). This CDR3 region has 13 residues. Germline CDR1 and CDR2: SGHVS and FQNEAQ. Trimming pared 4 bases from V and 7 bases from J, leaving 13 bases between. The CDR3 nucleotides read TGTGCCAGCAGCTCCCGGGACATTGGTGGCTACACCTTC. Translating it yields CASSSRDIGGYTF. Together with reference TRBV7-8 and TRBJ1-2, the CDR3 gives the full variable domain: GAGVSQSPRYKVAKRGQDVALRCDPISGHVSLFWYQQALGQGPEFLTYFQNEAQLDKSGLPSDRFFAERPEGSVSTLKIQRTQQEDSAVYLCASSSRDIGGYTFGSGTRLTVV.

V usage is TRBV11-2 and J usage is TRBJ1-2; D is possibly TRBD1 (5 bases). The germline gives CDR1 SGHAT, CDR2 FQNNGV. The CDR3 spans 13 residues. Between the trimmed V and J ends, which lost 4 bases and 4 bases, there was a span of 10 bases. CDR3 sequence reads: CASSSGNSYGYTF. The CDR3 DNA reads TGTGCCAGCAGCTCAGGGAATAGCTATGGCTACACCTTC.

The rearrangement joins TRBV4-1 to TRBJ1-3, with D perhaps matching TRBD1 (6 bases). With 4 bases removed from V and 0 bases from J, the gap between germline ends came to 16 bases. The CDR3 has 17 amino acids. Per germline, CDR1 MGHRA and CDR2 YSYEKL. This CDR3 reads CASSLYSSGASGNTIYF. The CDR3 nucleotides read TGCGCCAGCAGCCTTTACTCCTCAGGGGCCTCTGGAAACACCATATATTTT.

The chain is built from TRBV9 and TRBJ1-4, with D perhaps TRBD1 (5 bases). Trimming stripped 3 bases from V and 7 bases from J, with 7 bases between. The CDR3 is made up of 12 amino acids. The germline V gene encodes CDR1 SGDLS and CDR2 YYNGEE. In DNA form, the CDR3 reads TGTGCCAGCAGCGGCGGGGGTGAAAAACTGTTTTTT. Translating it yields CASSGGGEKLFF.

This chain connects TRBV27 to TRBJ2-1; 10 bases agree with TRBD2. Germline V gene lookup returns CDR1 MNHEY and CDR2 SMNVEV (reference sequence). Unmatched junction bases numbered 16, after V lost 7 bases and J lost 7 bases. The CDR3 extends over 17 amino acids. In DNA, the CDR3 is TGTGCCAGCACCCCCCTAGGGAGCGGGGGGGCGAAGAATGAGCAGTTCTTC. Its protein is CASTPLGSGGAKNEQFF.

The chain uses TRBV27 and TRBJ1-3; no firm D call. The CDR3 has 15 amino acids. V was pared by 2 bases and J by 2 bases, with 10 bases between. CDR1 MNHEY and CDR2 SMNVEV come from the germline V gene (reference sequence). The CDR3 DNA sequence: TGTGCCAGCAGTTTACTCCTGGGAGCTGGAAACACCATATATTTT. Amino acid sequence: CASSLLLGAGNTIYF.

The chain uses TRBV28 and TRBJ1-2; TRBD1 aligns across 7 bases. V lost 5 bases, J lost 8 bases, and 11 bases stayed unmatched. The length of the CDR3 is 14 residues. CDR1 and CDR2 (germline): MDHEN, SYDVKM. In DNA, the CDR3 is TGTGCCAGCAGTCTAACAGGGGCCGGAGAAGGCTACACCTTC. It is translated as CASSLTGAGEGYTF.

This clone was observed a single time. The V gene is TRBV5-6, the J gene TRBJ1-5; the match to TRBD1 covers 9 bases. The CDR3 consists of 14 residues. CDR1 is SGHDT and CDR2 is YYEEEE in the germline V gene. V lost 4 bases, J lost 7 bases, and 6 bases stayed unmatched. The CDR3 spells CASSPGTGFQPQHF. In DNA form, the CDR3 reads TGTGCCAGCAGCCCCGGGACAGGGTTCCAGCCCCAGCATTTT.

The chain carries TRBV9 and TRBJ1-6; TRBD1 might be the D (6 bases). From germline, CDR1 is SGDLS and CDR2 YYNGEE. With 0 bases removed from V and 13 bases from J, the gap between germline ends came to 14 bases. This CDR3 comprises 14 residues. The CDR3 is CASSVALEGGPLHF. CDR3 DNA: TGTGCCAGCAGCGTAGCTCTGGAGGGGGGTCCCCTCCACTTT. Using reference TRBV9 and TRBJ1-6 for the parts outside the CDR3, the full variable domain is DSGVTQTPKHLITATGQRVTLRCSPRSGDLSVYWYQQSLDQGLQFLIQYYNGEERAKGNILERFSAQQFPDLHSELNLSSLELGDSALYFCASSVALEGGPLHFGNGTRLTVT.

CDR3 DNA: TGTGCCAGCAGCAAGTACAGTCCTCAGCAGACCCAGTACTTC. Translating it yields CASSKYSPQQTQYF. The rearrangement links TRBV21-1 to TRBJ2-5; the DNA was not compared with TRBD1, the D call given in the table. TRBV21-1 is termed a pseudogene. This CDR3 comprises 14 residues.

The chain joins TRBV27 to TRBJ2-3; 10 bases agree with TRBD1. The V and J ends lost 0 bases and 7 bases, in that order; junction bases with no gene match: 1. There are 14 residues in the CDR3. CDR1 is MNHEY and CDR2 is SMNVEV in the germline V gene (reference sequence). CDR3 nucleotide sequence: TGTGCCAGCAGTTTATCGGGACAGGGGAATACGCAGTATTTT. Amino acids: CASSLSGQGNTQYF.

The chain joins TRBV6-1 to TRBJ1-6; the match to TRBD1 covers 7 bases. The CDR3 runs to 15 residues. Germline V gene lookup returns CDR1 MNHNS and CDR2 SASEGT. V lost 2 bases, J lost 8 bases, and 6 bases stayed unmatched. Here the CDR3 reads CASSEPRGLDSPLHF. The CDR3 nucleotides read TGTGCCAGCAGTGAACCTAGGGGGCTAGATTCACCCCTCCACTTT.

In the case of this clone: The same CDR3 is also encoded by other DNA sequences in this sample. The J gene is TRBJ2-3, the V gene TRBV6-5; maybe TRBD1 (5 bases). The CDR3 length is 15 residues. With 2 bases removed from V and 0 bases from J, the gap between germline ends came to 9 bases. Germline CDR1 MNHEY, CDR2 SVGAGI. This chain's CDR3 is CASSYGAGSTDTQYF. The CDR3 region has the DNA TGTGCCAGCAGTTACGGTGCAGGGAGCACAGATACGCAGTATTTT.

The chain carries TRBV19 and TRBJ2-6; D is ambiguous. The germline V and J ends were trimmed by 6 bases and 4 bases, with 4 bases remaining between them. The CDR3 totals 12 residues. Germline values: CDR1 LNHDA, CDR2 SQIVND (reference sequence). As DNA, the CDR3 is TGTGCCAGTAGGGTGGGGGCCAACGTCCTGACTTTC. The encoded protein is CASRVGANVLTF.

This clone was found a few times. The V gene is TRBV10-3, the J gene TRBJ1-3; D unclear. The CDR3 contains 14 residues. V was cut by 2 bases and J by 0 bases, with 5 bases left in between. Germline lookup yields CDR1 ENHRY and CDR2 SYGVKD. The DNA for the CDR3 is TGTGCCATCAGTGAGGCAACCTCTGGAAACACCATATATTTT. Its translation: CAISEATSGNTIYF.

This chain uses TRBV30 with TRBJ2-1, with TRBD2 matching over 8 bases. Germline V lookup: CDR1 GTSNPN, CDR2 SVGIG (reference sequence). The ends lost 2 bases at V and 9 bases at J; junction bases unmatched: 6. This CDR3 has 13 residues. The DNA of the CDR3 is TGTGCCTGGAGTAGCGGGAGTATGGTTGAGCAGTTCTTC. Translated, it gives CAWSSGSMVEQFF. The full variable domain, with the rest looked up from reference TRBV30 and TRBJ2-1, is SQTIHQWPATLVQPVGSPLSLECTVEGTSNPNLYWYRQAAGRGLQLLFYSVGIGQISSEVPQNLSASRPQDRQFILSSKKLLLSDSGFYLCAWSSGSMVEQFFGPGTRLTVL.

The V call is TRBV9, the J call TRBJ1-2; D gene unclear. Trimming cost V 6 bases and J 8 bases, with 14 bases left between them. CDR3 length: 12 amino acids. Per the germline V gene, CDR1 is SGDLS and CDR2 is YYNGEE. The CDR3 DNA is TGTGCCAGCAAGTCCGGACCCATGGGCTACACCTTC. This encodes CASKSGPMGYTF.

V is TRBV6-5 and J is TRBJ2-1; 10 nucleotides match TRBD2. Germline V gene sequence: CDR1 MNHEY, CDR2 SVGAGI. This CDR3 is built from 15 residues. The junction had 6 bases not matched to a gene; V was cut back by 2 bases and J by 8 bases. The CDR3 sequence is CASSYPASGSDEQFF. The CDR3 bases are TGTGCCAGCAGTTACCCGGCTAGCGGGAGTGATGAGCAGTTCTTC.

CDR3 sequence reads: CASSLSIPSWNEKLFF. In nucleotides, the CDR3 is TGTGCCAGCAGCTTATCGATCCCGTCCTGGAATGAAAAACTGTTTTTT. J is TRBJ1-4 and V is TRBV7-8; D gene uncertain. CDR1 is SGHVS, CDR2 FQNEAQ, per germline. This CDR3 contains 16 residues. The V gene lost 2 bases and the J gene lost 5 bases, with 15 bases spanning the gap. Full variable domain (remainder filled in from reference TRBV7-8 and TRBJ1-4): GAGVSQSPRYKVAKRGQDVALRCDPISGHVSLFWYQQALGQGPEFLTYFQNEAQLDKSGLPSDRFFAERPEGSVSTLKIQRTQQEDSAVYLCASSLSIPSWNEKLFFGSGTQLSVL.